A selection of T cell receptor beta chains follows, all from one sample in a study of cytomegalovirus exposure and HLA in healthy donors. TCRdb keeps only in-frame clones here, not all; method: immunoSEQ multiplex PCR. The sample gives more than 200,000 clones, 85% of which show up once; over 1% is in the top ten. The specimen sequenced was PBMCs. The receptor source for this set is a human donor in good health. Each CDR3 is given with its conserved first and last residue. A D gene is named only where the DNA matches it firmly. Clone size is not always given. Where it is, it says once, few, many or a class for expanded clones.

.	.	TRBV7-9	TRBJ2-1	TGTGCCAGCAGCCAGGTGTCGGGGGTGCATGAGCAGTTCTTC	CASSQVSGVHEQFF
.	.	TRBV7-2	TRBJ2-6	TGTGCCAGCAGCCTGTTCGGCTCCAGGGGCGACGTCCTGACTTTC	CASSLFGSRGDVLTF
.	.	TRBV6-4	TRBJ2-2	TGTGCCAGCAGTGACTCGGGAGGGGGTGGCGGGGAGCTGTTTTTT	CASSDSGGGGGELFF
once	.	TRBV5-4	TRBJ1-2	TGTGCCAGCAGCTTGGACAGGAAGCTTGGCTACACCTTC	CASSLDRKLGYTF
.	TRBD2	TRBV25-1	TRBJ2-7	TGTGCCCGCCTGAGACGGGAGGGGGAAAACGAGCAGTACTTC	CARLRREGENEQYF
.	TRBD1	TRBV7-9	TRBJ1-2	TGTGCCAGCAGCAATGAGGGGGCTCGAGGCTACACCTTC	CASSNEGARGYTF
once	.	TRBV4-2	TRBJ2-1	TGTGCCAGCAGCCCAGCCAGCGCTGGCGGGCGGAGCTCCTACAATGAGCAGTTCTTC	CASSPASAGGRSSYNEQFF
many	TRBD2	TRBV7-3	TRBJ2-1	TGTGCCAGCAGCGCCCGACTAGCGGAGCTGAGGAATGAGCAGTTCTTC	CASSARLAELRNEQFF
once	TRBD1	TRBV10-3	TRBJ2-7	TGTGCCATCAGAGGGACAGGGGGCAGCTACGAGCAGTACTTC	CAIRGTGGSYEQYF
.	.	TRBV5-1	TRBJ1-1	TGCGCCAGCAGCTGGGGATCTGGGGGGATGAACACTGAAGCTTTCTTT	CASSWGSGGMNTEAFF
.	TRBD1	TRBV6-6	TRBJ1-2	TGTGCCAGCAGTAGAACCGGGACAGGGGGTTATGGCTACACCTTC	CASSRTGTGGYGYTF
.	TRBD1	TRBV19	TRBJ2-5	TGTGCCAGTGATACAGGGGGTCAAGAGACCCAGTACTTC	CASDTGGQETQYF
.	.	TRBV9	TRBJ2-1	TGTGCCAGCAGCGTAGGAGAAGTGGGGGTTACAGGGAAGCAGTTCTTC	CASSVGEVGVTGKQFF
.	TRBD2	TRBV10-3	TRBJ2-7	TGTGCCATCCACAACGGGAGGGCGACCGAGCAGTACTTC	CAIHNGRATEQYF
.	.	TRBV21-1	TRBJ2-5	TGTGCCAGCCGCCAAAGGTGGACAGGCGATCCAGAGACCCAGTACTTC	CASRQRWTGDPETQYF
.	TRBD1	TRBV5-1	TRBJ1-2	TGCGCCAGCAGCAGCATCTCGGGACAGGGAGCTGGCTACACCTTC	CASSSISGQGAGYTF
.	.	TRBV29-1	TRBJ1-5	TGCAGCGTGAGGACAGAAAATCAGCCCCAGCATTTT	CSVRTENQPQHF
.	TRBD2	TRBV4-2	TRBJ2-7	TGTGCCAGCAGCCACGGGACTAGCGGGAGGCCCCGGCAGTACTTC	CASSHGTSGRPRQYF
once	.	TRBV4-1	TRBJ1-2	TGCGCCAGCAGCCAAGGTACGGGGGGCGCAGGGTTGTTTTATGGCTACACCTTC	CASSQGTGGAGLFYGYTF
once	.	TRBV28	TRBJ2-1	TGTGCCAGCTCCCCTCCTAGACGGAGGGCCAGGAATGAGCAGTTCTTC	CASSPPRRRARNEQFF
.	.	TRBV28	TRBJ1-1	TGTGCCAGCAGTTTGGGGGGGCGAATGGAAGCTTTCTTT	CASSLGGRMEAFF
few	TRBD2	TRBV18	TRBJ2-5	TGTGCCAGCTCACTACGACTAGCGGGAGTGGAGGGACTTGAGACCCAGTACTTC	CASSLRLAGVEGLETQYF
.	TRBD1	TRBV6-6	TRBJ2-5	TGTGCCAGCAGGAGACAGGGGGCGGAGACCCAGTACTTC	CASRRQGAETQYF
.	TRBD2	TRBV7-6	TRBJ2-1	TGTGCCAGCAGCCCCGGACTAGCCAGACGTGAGCAGTTCTTC	CASSPGLARREQFF
.	.	TRBV15	TRBJ2-3	TGTGCCACCAGCAGAGATCCCTCAGATACGCAGTATTTT	CATSRDPSDTQYF
.	.	TRBV19	TRBJ1-2	TGTGCCAGTAGCCGGGCGGACAGCTTCTATGGCTACACCTTC	CASSRADSFYGYTF
few	TRBD1	TRBV4-2	TRBJ1-1	TGTGCCAGCAGCCAGACTGAAGACAGGGGAAGGACTGAAGCTTTCTTT	CASSQTEDRGRTEAFF
few	.	TRBV7-3	TRBJ2-1	TGTGCCAGCAGCTCGCCCACGACTAGTAGGAATGAGCAGTTCTTC	CASSSPTTSRNEQFF
few	.	TRBV6-1	TRBJ2-5	TGTGCCAGCAGAATAGGAGTGCAAGAGACCCAGTACTTC	CASRIGVQETQYF
.	TRBD2	TRBV4-3	TRBJ2-7	TGCGCCAGCAGCCATGGGTCCGCCGGTGGAGCGGGGAACTCCTACGAGCAGTACTTC	CASSHGSAGGAGNSYEQYF
few	.	TRBV18	TRBJ2-1	TGTGCCAGCTCACTCGTAAGTAGCTCCTACAATGAGCAGTTCTTC	CASSLVSSSYNEQFF
.	TRBD2	TRBV6-1	TRBJ2-5	TGTGCCAGCACCCAACTAGCGGGTAACCAAGAGACCCAGTACTTC	CASTQLAGNQETQYF
few	TRBD2	TRBV5-1	TRBJ2-5	TGCGCCAGCAGCCCTTGGGCTAGCGGGAGTCCAGAGACCCAGTACTTC	CASSPWASGSPETQYF
.	TRBD1	TRBV10-3	TRBJ1-2	TGTGCCATCAGTGGGGACAGGGAGCTTAAGAGCTATGGCTACACCTTC	CAISGDRELKSYGYTF
.	TRBD2	TRBV5-1	TRBJ2-2	TGCGCCAGCAGACTTAGCGGGAGCGGCACCGGGGAGCTGTTTTTT	CASRLSGSGTGELFF
.	.	TRBV19	TRBJ1-1	TGTGCCAGTAGTATCGGACAGCAGAACACTGAAGCTTTCTTT	CASSIGQQNTEAFF